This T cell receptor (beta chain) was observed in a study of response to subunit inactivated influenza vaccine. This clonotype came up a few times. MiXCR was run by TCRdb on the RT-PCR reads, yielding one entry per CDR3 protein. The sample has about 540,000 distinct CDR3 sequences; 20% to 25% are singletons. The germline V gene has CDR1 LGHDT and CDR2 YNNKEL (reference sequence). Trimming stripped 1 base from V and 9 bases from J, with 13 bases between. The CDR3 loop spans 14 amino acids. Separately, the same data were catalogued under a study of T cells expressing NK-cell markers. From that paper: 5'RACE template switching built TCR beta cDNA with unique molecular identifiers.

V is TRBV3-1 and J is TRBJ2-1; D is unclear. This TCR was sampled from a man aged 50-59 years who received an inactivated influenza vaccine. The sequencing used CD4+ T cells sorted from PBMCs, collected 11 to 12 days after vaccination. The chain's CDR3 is CASSQGPVAVEQFF. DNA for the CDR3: TGTGCCAGCAGCCAAGGTCCGGTGGCGGTTGAGCAGTTCTTC.